One and the same sample provided the 30 T cell receptor beta chains below, sequenced in a study of blood T cell repertoires in COVID-19. Repertoires were generated with immunoSEQ multiplex PCR, while TCRdb's copy carries only in-frame clones and drops some. The sample has 150,000 to 200,000 clones, 80% to 90% seen once. The source material was peripheral blood. These TCRs come from a woman of 80 years or more with COVID-19, enrolled during active disease.

The chain links TRBV7-8 to TRBJ2-5; the D is unclear. Per the germline V gene, CDR1 is SGHVS and CDR2 is FQNEAQ. With 3 bases removed from V and 5 bases from J, the gap between germline ends came to 16 bases. This CDR3 spans 15 amino acids. The CDR3 sequence: CASSLGSSRWETQYF. Here the CDR3 DNA reads TGTGCCAGCAGCTTGGGTAGCTCGAGGTGGGAGACCCAGTACTTC.

The V and J genes are TRBV14 and TRBJ1-1; D gene unclear. CDR1 SGHDN and CDR2 FVKESK come from the germline V gene. With 1 base removed from V and 5 bases from J, the gap between germline ends came to 11 bases. The CDR3 consists of 14 residues. Here the CDR3 reads CASSQATPGTEAFF. CDR3 DNA: TGTGCCAGCAGCCAAGCCACCCCGGGGACTGAAGCTTTCTTT.

J is TRBJ2-7 and V is TRBV27, with 8 bases that match TRBD2. The CDR3 consists of 12 residues. Germline V lookup: CDR1 MNHEY, CDR2 SMNVEV (reference sequence). J gave up 5 bases and V 7 bases, and 4 bases lay outside the gene matches. Written as DNA, the CDR3 is TGTGCCAGCACCCCGGGGGGGGACGAGCAGTACTTC. It is translated as CASTPGGDEQYF.

The chain employs TRBV12-5 and TRBJ1-2; 8 positions match TRBD1. The V gene's germline CDR1 is LGHNT and CDR2 FRNRAP. After removal of 3 bases from V and 5 bases from J, the junction contained 14 bases not matched to a gene. The CDR3 has 17 residues. CDR3 in DNA: TGTGCTAGTGGTTTAAGTAACCGATATGGGACAGGTTATGGCTACACCTTC. This sequence encodes CASGLSNRYGTGYGYTF.

The V call is TRBV6-5, the J call TRBJ1-1, with D perhaps matching TRBD1 (5 bases). CDR3 length: 14 residues. The germline V gene encodes CDR1 MNHEY and CDR2 SVGAGI. Trimming removed 5 bases from V and 1 base from J, with 11 bases in between. The CDR3, as DNA: TGTGCCAGCAGTCGCATGGGGGGGAACACTGAAGCTTTCTTT. Translation gives CASSRMGGNTEAFF.

This clone has just a few counts. The chain couples TRBV10-3 to TRBJ1-1, with D perhaps matching TRBD1 (6 bases). Trimming left V 4 bases short and J 0 bases short, with 9 bases between. Germline V lookup: CDR1 ENHRY, CDR2 SYGVKD. The CDR3 has 14 amino acids. The CDR3 sequence is CAISVQGLNTEAFF. DNA for the CDR3: TGTGCCATCAGTGTACAGGGACTGAACACTGAAGCTTTCTTT.

V usage is TRBV6-5 and J usage is TRBJ2-1, with TRBD2 matching over 8 bases. The CDR3 consists of 14 residues. Trimming cost V 6 bases and J 5 bases; bases outside gene matches: 6. CDR1 and CDR2 (germline): MNHEY, SVGAGI. In DNA form, the CDR3 reads TGTGCCAGCAGGGCGGGAGGCCCTAACAATGAGCAGTTCTTC. It codes for CASRAGGPNNEQFF.

This chain uses TRBV5-1 with TRBJ2-1; 12 bases agree with TRBD2. CDR3 length: 16 residues. Germline CDR1 and CDR2: SGHRS and YFSETQ. With V trimmed by 0 bases and J by 5 bases, 3 bases remained unmatched. The CDR3 DNA reads TGCGCCAGCAGCTTGGGCCTAGCGGGAGGGAACAATGAGCAGTTCTTC. Translated: CASSLGLAGGNNEQFF.

This chain links TRBV28 with TRBJ1-3; 7 positions agree with TRBD1. The CDR3 runs 16 residues. Per the germline V gene, CDR1 is MDHEN and CDR2 is SYDVKM. Trimming at V came to 6 bases and at J to 0 bases, leaving 8 bases not matched to a gene. The CDR3 loop is CASSMRQGFSGNTIYF. The CDR3 DNA sequence: TGTGCCAGCAGCATGCGACAGGGTTTCTCTGGAAACACCATATATTTT.

The V and J genes are TRBV5-1 and TRBJ2-2; TRBD1 matches at 11 bases. The CDR3 spans 14 residues. CDR1 SGHRS and CDR2 YFSETQ come from the germline V gene. The junction had 7 bases not matched to a gene; V was cut back by 8 bases and J by 7 bases. Here the CDR3 DNA reads TGCGCCAGTGCCCGGGACAGGGGGGTCGGGGAGCTGTTTTTT. Protein: CASARDRGVGELFF. Filled out from reference TRBV5-1 and TRBJ2-2, the complete variable domain reads KAGVTQTPRYLIKTRGQQVTLSCSPISGHRSVSWYQQTPGQGLQFLFEYFSETQRNKGNFPGRFSGRQFSNSRSEMNVSTLELGDSALYLCASARDRGVGELFFGEGSRLTVL.

This chain connects TRBV5-1 to TRBJ1-4; tentative D call: TRBD1 (6 bases). Germline-derived CDR1 and CDR2 are SGHRS and YFSETQ. The CDR3 extends over 14 amino acids. The V end lost 4 bases, the J end lost 2 bases, and 9 bases lay between the germline ends. This chain's CDR3 is CASSGQRTNEKLFF. The CDR3 DNA reads as TGCGCCAGCAGCGGACAGCGTACTAATGAAAAACTGTTTTTT.

The chain uses TRBV5-1 and TRBJ2-5, with TRBD1 identical over 10 bases. After removal of 4 bases from V and 4 bases from J, the junction contained 4 bases not matched to a gene. The germline CDR1 and CDR2 sequences are SGHRS and YFSETQ. The CDR3 is 14 residues long. CDR3 DNA: TGCGCCAGCAGCGTGGGACAGGGGTTAGAGACCCAGTACTTC. Translated: CASSVGQGLETQYF.

This clone was picked up a small number of times. This chain joins TRBV4-1 and TRBJ2-2; D gene ambiguous. Germline values: CDR1 MGHRA, CDR2 YSYEKL. Trimming stripped 2 bases from V and 7 bases from J, with 8 bases between. This CDR3 has 13 residues. The CDR3 nucleotides are TGCGCCAGCAGCCAATTAGCCGGCGGGGAGCTGTTTTTT. Amino acids: CASSQLAGGELFF.

J is TRBJ1-4 and V is TRBV29-1; possible D gene TRBD1, 5 bases. The germline V gene encodes CDR1 SQVTM and CDR2 ANQGSEA. V was shortened by 4 bases and J by 5 bases, with 8 bases between the two germline ends. The CDR3 covers 12 residues. CDR3 coding DNA: TGCAGCGTTGGACAGCCAAATGAAAAACTGTTTTTT. This encodes CSVGQPNEKLFF. Based on the CDR3 plus reference TRBV29-1 and TRBJ1-4, the full variable domain is SAVISQKPSRDICQRGTSLTIQCQVDSQVTMMFWYRQQPGQSLTLIATANQGSEATYESGFVIDKFPISRPNLTFSTLTVSNMSPEDSSIYLCSVGQPNEKLFFGSGTQLSVL.

This chain uses TRBV9 with TRBJ2-2; TRBD2 matches 8 bases. Germline CDR1 SGDLS, CDR2 YYNGEE. The CDR3 is 15 residues long. Trimming took 4 bases from V and 4 from J; bases not matched to a gene: 6. The CDR3 loop is CASSFPGGPTGELFF. In DNA form, the CDR3 reads TGTGCCAGCAGCTTCCCGGGGGGGCCCACCGGGGAGCTGTTTTTT.

The chain is built from TRBV27 and TRBJ1-1; 9 nucleotides match TRBD1. With 7 bases clipped from V and 1 base from J, the junction kept 7 bases outside the gene matches. Germline V CDR1 and CDR2: MNHEY, SMNVEV (reference sequence). This CDR3 contains 15 residues. The CDR3 protein is CASTPTGQGNTEAFF. In nucleotides, the CDR3 is TGTGCCAGCACCCCAACGGGACAGGGGAACACTGAAGCTTTCTTT.

This clone has a count of ten or more. The chain has TRBV6-5 and TRBJ1-2, with TRBD1 as a possible D gene (6 bases). The CDR3 extends over 14 amino acids. The V end lost 7 bases, the J end lost 2 bases, and 14 bases lay between the germline ends. CDR1 and CDR2 (germline): MNHEY, SVGAGI. Written as DNA, the CDR3 is TGTGCCAGCAACAAACAGGGAGGGAACTATGGCTACACCTTC. Translated: CASNKQGGNYGYTF.

The CDR3 DNA follows: TGTGCCAGCAGCCCAAGAGGGGCTAGCGGGAGCCATGAGCAGTTCTTC. It specifies CASSPRGASGSHEQFF. This sequence joins TRBV5-8 and TRBJ2-1; 10 bases match TRBD2. With 4 bases clipped from V and 8 bases from J, the junction kept 12 bases outside the gene matches. This CDR3 has 16 amino acids. From germline, CDR1 is SGHTS and CDR2 YDEGEE.

V usage is TRBV4-1 and J usage is TRBJ2-3; 13 positions match TRBD2. The CDR3 runs 16 residues. V gave up 3 bases and J gave up 2 bases; unmatched junction bases: 2. The germline V gene has CDR1 MGHRA and CDR2 YSYEKL. CDR3 in DNA: TGCGCCAGCAGCCAGGGACTAGCGGGATTCACAGATACGCAGTATTTT. Residues: CASSQGLAGFTDTQYF.

This clone appeared once. The gene calls are TRBV11-3 and TRBJ2-7; TRBD1 matches 8 bases. The V gene's germline CDR1 is SGHNT and CDR2 YENEEA. There are 17 residues in the CDR3. Losses at the gene ends were 1 base for V and 1 base for J; bases not matched to a gene: 9. The CDR3 DNA reads as TGTGCCAGCAGCTTAGGGACCCGGGACAGGCCTTCCTACGAGCAGTACTTC. Amino acid sequence: CASSLGTRDRPSYEQYF.

The CDR3 protein is CASSLPGQGGNYGYTF. CDR3 nucleotides: TGTGCCAGCAGTTTGCCCGGACAGGGCGGTAACTATGGCTACACCTTC. The chain uses TRBV28 and TRBJ1-2; 8 positions match TRBD1. The trim removed 3 bases at V and 1 base at J, leaving 7 bases unmatched. Per germline, CDR1 MDHEN and CDR2 SYDVKM. The CDR3 spans 16 residues.

This clone has a handful of counts. The chain recombines TRBV27 with TRBJ1-2, with D possibly TRBD1 on 6 matching bases. Trimming took 1 base from V and 7 from J, leaving 13 bases between them. CDR1 is MNHEY and CDR2 is SMNVEV in the germline V gene (reference sequence). The CDR3 extends over 14 amino acids. This CDR3 is CASSLFGTSSGYTF. In nucleotides, the CDR3 is TGTGCCAGCAGTTTATTCGGGACAAGTTCTGGCTACACCTTC.

The chain recombines TRBV27 with TRBJ2-7; 11 bases fit TRBD2. The CDR3 spans 16 residues. V trimming: 3 bases; J trimming: 3 bases; junction bases outside the gene matches: 7. The germline gives CDR1 MNHEY, CDR2 SMNVEV (reference sequence). The CDR3, as DNA: TGTGCCAGCAGTTTTGCCGGGACTAGCGGTCTCTACGAGCAGTACTTC. Translating it yields CASSFAGTSGLYEQYF.

This chain links TRBV28 with TRBJ1-3, with 10 bases identical to TRBD1. The J segment lost 2 bases and the V segment lost 11 bases, leaving 3 bases of the junction unmatched. The CDR3 loop spans 13 amino acids. Germline CDR1 MDHEN, CDR2 SYDVKM. This chain's CDR3 is CAGGTGAGNTIYF. The CDR3 DNA sequence: TGTGCCGGGGGGACAGGGGCTGGAAACACCATATATTTT.

The rearrangement uses TRBV28 and TRBJ2-5; D not certain. V lost 6 bases and J 0 bases, leaving 11 bases between the germline ends. Per germline, CDR1 MDHEN and CDR2 SYDVKM. The CDR3 runs to 14 residues. The CDR3 sequence is CASSRQMYQETQYF. The CDR3 region has the DNA TGTGCCAGCAGCCGTCAGATGTACCAAGAGACCCAGTACTTC. The full variable domain, in which reference TRBV28 and TRBJ2-5 provide the parts outside the CDR3, is DVKVTQSSRYLVKRTGEKVFLECVQDMDHENMFWYRQDPGLGLRLIYFSYDVKMKEKGDIPEGYSVSREKKERFSLILESASTNQTSMYLCASSRQMYQETQYFGPGTRLLVL.

This clone has more than one count but fewer than ten. This chain joins TRBV19 and TRBJ1-5; TRBD1 agrees at 8 bases. V was pared by 4 bases and J by 2 bases, with 13 bases of the junction left unmatched. Per the germline V gene, CDR1 is LNHDA and CDR2 is SQIVND (reference sequence). The CDR3 consists of 18 residues. CDR3 coding DNA: TGTGCCAGTAGTAAGGGGAGACAGGGGCCTTGGGGCAATCAGCCCCAGCATTTT. Its translation is CASSKGRQGPWGNQPQHF.

CDR3 nucleotide sequence: TGTGCCAGCAGCTTACCAGGAACGTCCTACGAGCAGTACTTC. Translation: CASSLPGTSYEQYF. V gene TRBV7-8 combines with J gene TRBJ2-7; no clear D. Germline-derived CDR1 and CDR2 are SGHVS and FQNEAQ. V lost 2 bases and J lost 1, with 9 bases in between. CDR3 length equals 14 residues.

The chain is built from TRBV6-5 and TRBJ2-7; no reliable D call. The germline V gene encodes CDR1 MNHEY and CDR2 SVGAGI. The CDR3 length is 14 residues. Trimming took 8 bases from V and 3 from J, leaving 17 bases between them. The CDR3 nucleotides are TGTGCCAGCGTCCCCCCGGGTGGGTTCTACGAGCAGTACTTC. Protein sequence: CASVPPGGFYEQYF.

This clone has just a few counts. The chain combines TRBV19 with TRBJ2-3; TRBD2 might be the D (6 bases). The CDR3 runs 15 residues. Looked up from germline, CDR1 is LNHDA and CDR2 is SQIVND (reference sequence). V lost 4 bases and J lost 5, with 16 bases in between. The DNA of the CDR3 is TGTGCCAGTAGTAGTGGGACTTTGCGGGGAGATACGCAGTATTTT. Amino acid sequence: CASSSGTLRGDTQYF.

The V call is TRBV5-1, the J call TRBJ2-7; D is possibly TRBD1 (6 bases). Germline CDR1 is SGHRS and CDR2 is YFSETQ. V dropped 2 bases and J dropped 3 bases, with 15 bases sitting between them. CDR3 size: 15 residues. In DNA, the CDR3 is TGCGCCAGCAGCTTACATGGGGGCGGCCACTACGAGCAGTACTTC. This encodes CASSLHGGGHYEQYF.